A selection of T cell receptor beta chains follows, all from one sample in a study of cytomegalovirus exposure and HLA in healthy donors. Profiling relied on immunoSEQ multiplex PCR, and the TCRdb table lists in-frame clones only, not all of them. The data contain about 120,000 clones, 74% of them singletons. Sequencing was done on a sample of PBMCs. The receptors stem from a human donor in good health. The CDR3 runs from the conserved cysteine through the conserved F or W. D genes are given only for firm matches. The listing skips clone size in some rows; elsewhere it reads once, few, many or a size class.

>few|TRBJ1-6|TRBD1|TRBV6-6
CASSISGTGESPLHF
TGTGCCAGCAGTATCAGTGGGACAGGGGAATCACCCCTCCACTTT
>.|TRBJ2-7|.|TRBV10-1
CASSADRRAEYF
TGCGCCAGCAGTGCCGATAGGAGAGCGGAGTACTTC
>.|TRBJ1-1|TRBD1|TRBV18
CASSIGQGNSNTEAFF
TGTGCCAGCTCCATAGGACAGGGAAATTCGAACACTGAAGCTTTCTTT
>.|TRBJ2-1|.|TRBV5-1
CASTDTGYNEQFF
TGCGCCAGCACGGACACAGGTTACAATGAGCAGTTCTTC
>.|TRBJ2-7|.|TRBV5-1
CASSDYVGGNEQYF
TGCGCCAGCAGCGATTACGTTGGGGGGAACGAGCAGTACTTC
>.|TRBJ2-7|.|TRBV7-9
CASSLAIQGEQYF
TGTGCCAGCAGCTTGGCCATCCAGGGGGAGCAGTACTTC
>.|TRBJ2-5|.|TRBV10-3
CAISGPGGSLQETQYF
TGTGCCATCAGCGGGCCAGGGGGGAGCCTACAAGAGACCCAGTACTTC
>.|TRBJ2-3|TRBD2|TRBV7-9
CASSLAGAGASTDTQYF
TGTGCCAGCAGCCTAGCGGGGGCGGGGGCTAGCACAGATACGCAGTATTTT
>few|TRBJ2-7|.|TRBV27
CASSLREGGGYEQYF
TGTGCCAGCAGTTTAAGAGAGGGAGGAGGTTACGAGCAGTACTTC
>.|TRBJ2-2|.|TRBV7-2
CASSLGLGVGTGELFF
TGTGCCAGCAGCCTCGGCCTAGGGGTGGGAACCGGGGAGCTGTTTTTT
>.|TRBJ2-3|.|TRBV5-1
CASSLEMGRVTDTQYF
TGCGCCAGCAGCTTGGAGATGGGCAGGGTCACAGATACGCAGTATTTT
>.|TRBJ1-2|.|TRBV4-1
CASSPAPGGYTF
TGCGCCAGCAGTCCTGCGCCAGGTGGCTACACCTTC